This paragraph reports one TCR beta chain. The data were obtained in a study of blood T cell repertoires in COVID-19. In the authors' workflow: The assay estimated nucleated cells by amplifying reference gene primers. Only in-frame clones appear in the TCRdb table, and some are missing; sequencing was by immunoSEQ multiplex PCR. That table furnishes V, J and clone size, whereas the DNA furnished D and trimming. The data show some 74,000 clones, about 80% seen once. J gave up 5 bases and V 6 bases, and 12 bases lay outside the gene matches. Germline loops: CDR1 KGHSH, CDR2 LQKENI. CDR3 size: 15 residues.

This sequence joins TRBV18 and TRBJ2-7; 8 bases are a match to TRBD1. This TCR was recovered from a man older than 75 with acute or convalescent COVID-19. The sequenced sample consisted of peripheral blood. The CDR3, as DNA: TGTGCCAGCTCCGAAAACCAGGGGGCGCGGGACGAGCAGTACTTC. As protein: CASSENQGARDEQYF.